The 10 T cell receptor beta chains given below trace back to one sample, sequenced in a study of CD8+ T cells in alopecia areata. RNA extraction and reverse transcription yielded cDNA as sequencing template. Assay used: immunoSEQ multiplex PCR; TCRdb lists only in-frame clones, some missing. The sample shows about 110,000 clones, around 53% of them seen only once. Documented treatment: oral pan-JAK inhibitor, 5-10 mg twice daily. Sequences were derived from CD8+ T cells sorted from blood, sampled at week 24, from a patient treated with tofacitinib. The receptors derive from a human donor with alopecia areata.

This clone was found once. The chain is built from TRBV30 and TRBJ2-7; D is unresolved. Germline V CDR1 and CDR2: GTSNPN, SVGIG (reference sequence). This CDR3 is built from 14 residues. With 0 bases removed from V and 2 bases from J, the gap between germline ends came to 11 bases. CDR3 in amino acids: CAWSVPPAAYEQYF. The CDR3 DNA follows: TGTGCCTGGAGTGTACCTCCGGCTGCCTACGAGCAGTACTTC.

The chain carries TRBV13 and TRBJ2-7, with a weak D call TRBD1 (6 bases). Germline V CDR1 and CDR2: PRHDT, FYEKMQ (reference sequence). This CDR3 comprises 14 residues. V was pared by 5 bases and J by 0 bases, with 11 bases between. The CDR3 protein is CASSPQGSSYEQYF. The CDR3 DNA is TGTGCCAGCAGCCCCCAGGGGAGCTCCTACGAGCAGTACTTC.

This CDR3 is CASSYDRGEQYF. Here the CDR3 DNA reads TGCGCCAGCAGCTATGACAGGGGCGAGCAGTACTTC. J is TRBJ2-7 and V is TRBV5-1, with 8 bases identical to TRBD1. Germline values: CDR1 SGHRS, CDR2 YFSETQ. J gave up 6 bases and V 3 bases, and 2 bases lay outside the gene matches. The CDR3 spans 12 residues.

The genes are TRBV19 and TRBJ2-5, with 8 bases identical to TRBD1. V lost 5 bases to trimming and J lost 2 bases; unmatched junction nucleotides: 4. CDR1 and CDR2 (germline): LNHDA, SQIVND (reference sequence). The CDR3 covers 14 residues. The CDR3 is CASSPRDRQETQYF. DNA for the CDR3: TGTGCCAGTAGTCCGAGGGACAGGCAAGAGACCCAGTACTTC.

The chain joins TRBV10-2 to TRBJ2-3; D gene ambiguous. V lost 5 bases and J 3 bases, leaving 12 bases between the germline ends. This CDR3 contains 14 residues. Per the germline V gene, CDR1 is WSHSY and CDR2 is SAAADI. The CDR3 nucleotides read TGCGCCAGCAGTCACAAGATAGGAACAGATACGCAGTATTTT. Translated: CASSHKIGTDTQYF.

The sample holds a few counts of this clone. The chain recombines TRBV29-1 with TRBJ2-7, with unresolved D. The CDR3 consists of 12 residues. Trimming stripped 4 bases from V and 6 bases from J, with 13 bases between. CDR1 is SQVTM and CDR2 is ANQGSEA in the germline V gene. CDR3 residues: CSVAETKGEQYF. The DNA of the CDR3 is TGCAGCGTTGCTGAGACGAAGGGCGAGCAGTACTTC.

The chain links TRBV27 to TRBJ2-7, with 10 bases fitting TRBD2. The CDR3 sequence is 17 residues long. The V gene's germline CDR1 is MNHEY and CDR2 SMNVEV (reference sequence). V lost 6 bases to trimming and J lost 3 bases; unmatched junction nucleotides: 14. The CDR3 sequence is CASSPSGGAFSYYEQYF. CDR3 coding DNA: TGTGCCAGCAGCCCTAGCGGGGGAGCGTTCTCTTACTACGAGCAGTACTTC.

This clone showed up just a few times. The sample contains more than one DNA sequence encoding this CDR3. This chain links TRBV30 with TRBJ1-4; D gene uncertain. The CDR3 totals 12 residues. V lost 0 bases and J 5 bases, leaving 4 bases between the germline ends. The germline V gene has CDR1 GTSNPN and CDR2 SVGIG (reference sequence). Here the CDR3 reads CAWSVGNEKLFF. In nucleotides, the CDR3 is TGTGCCTGGAGTGTAGGGAATGAAAAACTGTTTTTT.

This chain connects TRBV19 to TRBJ2-2; D is undetermined. Germline CDR1 LNHDA, CDR2 SQIVND (reference sequence). V lost 4 bases and J lost 6, with 3 bases in between. The CDR3 sequence is 11 residues long. In DNA, the CDR3 is TGTGCCAGTAGTACCGCCGGGGAGCTGTTTTTT. Amino acids: CASSTAGELFF.

This chain connects TRBV6-1 to TRBJ2-5; TRBD1 or TRBD2 may be the D gene (6 bases each). Germline V gives CDR1 MNHNS, CDR2 SASEGT. With 1 base removed from V and 5 bases from J, the gap between germline ends came to 14 bases. The CDR3 spans 15 residues. The CDR3 DNA is TGTGCCAGCAGTGAAGATTTCGGGGGCTGGGAGACCCAGTACTTC. Protein: CASSEDFGGWETQYF.